The source of this TCR beta chain is a study of shared clonotypes between healthy human individuals. TCRdb keeps only in-frame clones here, not all; method: immunoSEQ multiplex PCR. This sample has roughly 410,000 clones, with just over 95% found just once. Germline V lookup: CDR1 SGHAT, CDR2 FQNNGV. This CDR3 contains 11 residues. The ends were cut back, 8 bases at V and 6 bases at J, with 11 bases in the middle. The TCR comes from a man younger than 40 in good health. Sequencing used memory CD8+ T cells sorted from blood. Stated subset: CD45RO+ cells pooled with CCR7-negative TemRA cells. The chain links TRBV11-2 to TRBJ2-7; the D gene is possibly TRBD2 (5 bases). CDR3 coding DNA: TGTGCCAGCGGGGAGACCGGCGAGCAGTACTTC. Its translation: CASGETGEQYF.